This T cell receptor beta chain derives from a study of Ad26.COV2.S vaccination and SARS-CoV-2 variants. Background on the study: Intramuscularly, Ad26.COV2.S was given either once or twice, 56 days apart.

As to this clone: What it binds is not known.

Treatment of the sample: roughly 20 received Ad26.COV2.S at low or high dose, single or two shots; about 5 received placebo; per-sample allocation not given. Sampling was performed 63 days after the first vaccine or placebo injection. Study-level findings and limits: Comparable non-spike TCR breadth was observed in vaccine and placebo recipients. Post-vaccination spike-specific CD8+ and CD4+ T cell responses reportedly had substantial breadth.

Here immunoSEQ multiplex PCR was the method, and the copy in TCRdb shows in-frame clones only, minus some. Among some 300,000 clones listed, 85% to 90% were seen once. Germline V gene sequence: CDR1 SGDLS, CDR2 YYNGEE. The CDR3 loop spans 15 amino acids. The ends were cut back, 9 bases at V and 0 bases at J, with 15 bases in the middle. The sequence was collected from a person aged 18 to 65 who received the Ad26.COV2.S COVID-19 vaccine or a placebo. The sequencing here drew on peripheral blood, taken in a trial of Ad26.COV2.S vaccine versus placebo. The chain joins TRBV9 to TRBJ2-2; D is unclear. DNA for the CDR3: TGTGCCACCGGGTCGGCCAATTCGAACACCGGGGAGCTGTTTTTT. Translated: CATGSANSNTGELFF.